The sequence of this T cell receptor (beta chain) was determined in a study of human T cells and chemical hapten exposure. This CDR3 has 14 amino acids. V shed 4 bases and J 2 bases; nucleotides not matched to a gene: 5. Germline V CDR1 and CDR2: SGHTA, FQGTGA. The time point is: healthy volunteer bleed at 2 weeks. Total RNA came from unfractionated whole blood. How the authors handled the data: Sample-level TCR yields exhibited a median of approximately 96,000, with a range of about 20,000 to 690,600. TCRdb called the RACE reads again in MiXCR, with one record for every CDR3 protein. Here the V and J calls rest on TCRdb's processing, not on the authors' analysis. The table records about 130,000 distinct CDR3 sequences, about 8.2% of them present only once.

This clonotype was obtained from a male donor in good health. Some clones in this sample may be carry-over from other donors' samples. What was sequenced was whole blood. This rearrangement joins TRBV7-3 to TRBJ2-7; TRBD1 matches 7 bases. The CDR3 is CASSSLTGPYEQYF. For the CDR3, the DNA is TGTGCCAGCAGCTCCTTGACAGGGCCCTACGAGCAGTACTTC.